The TCR beta chain described here comes from a study of identical twins. This CDR3 is built from 14 residues. Trimming cost V 9 bases and J 3 bases, with 14 bases left between them. CDR1 is ENHRY and CDR2 is SYGVKD in the germline V gene. It was template switching that added a universal primer site, and there were unique molecular identifiers on the cDNA. TCRdb independently ran MiXCR on the 5' RACE reads; one entry per CDR3 protein. The sample has hundreds of thousands of distinct CDR3 sequences, about a fifth seen once. This clonotype came up a few times. In addition, the sample was reused for a study of yellow fever vaccine responses in identical twins.

The V and J genes are TRBV10-3 and TRBJ2-2; tentatively, D is TRBD2 (6 bases). This clonotype originated in a woman aged 18-29 years in good health. The sample comprised CD4+ T cells sorted from blood. CDR3 protein: CAMGGGVDTGELFF. The CDR3 DNA sequence: TGTGCCATGGGAGGTGGAGTCGACACCGGGGAGCTGTTTTTT.